This T cell receptor beta chain was recovered during a study of T cells after yellow fever vaccination (dated by TCRdb to about 2019). At the level of the whole study: The SMART-Seq v4 Ultra Low Input RNA kit was used to prepare libraries from fractions with low cell numbers. To follow T-cell clones before and after both primary and booster YFV17D yellow fever vaccination, bulk TCR alpha and beta repertoires underwent longitudinal sequencing. Bulk PBMC replicates and cell subsets were isolated from blood drawn at multiple timepoints before and after both primary and secondary immunization. Two healthy male donors, one aged 18 to 30 and one aged 30 to 40 years, made up the cohort. Study-wide findings and limitations: Computational filtering was needed because FACS-sorted repertoires could contain abundant contaminating clonotypes from the bulk population. A small fraction of clonotypes showed up in both the CD4 and CD8 compartments, probably as a result of convergent recombination. Compared with the primary T-cell response, the secondary T-cell response was faster but weaker, reaching its peak on day 5 rather than on day 15. Only a couple of donors were included in the study, so the extent to which the findings can be generalized is limited. After the booster, most of the clones that had expanded following primary vaccination were detected again (roughly 96% of CD4 and 85% to 90% of CD8), which suggests that memory was broadly maintained.

V is reduced by 1 base and J by 2 bases, leaving a spacing of 13 bases between them. There are 16 amino acids in the CDR3, from cysteine to phenylalanine inclusive. The entry retains the CDR3 DNA only, 48 bases that are in frame from base 1. Taken from the germline V gene, the CDR1 and CDR2 loops are SGHAT and FQNNGV. The treatment or condition label for this specimen denotes: live attenuated yellow fever vaccine strain. At each blood-draw timepoint, two biological replicates of bulk PBMCs were obtained. PBMCs were isolated from peripheral blood using a standard Ficoll-Paque protocol. TriZol was used to extract RNA from bulk PBMCs, from CD4 and CD8 fractions, and from dextramer-positive and dextramer-negative fractions. Concerning this clonotype itself: The antigen this receptor binds is unknown. No much larger clone exists at a distance of one base, and base qualities are not known.

Synthesis of TCR cDNA relied on 5'RACE template switching, a step that introduced a universal primer site along with unique molecular identifiers. Priming of cDNA synthesis was performed from both the TCR alpha and TCR beta constant segments. Libraries were amplified in two PCR steps, with sample barcodes and sequencing adapters added in the second step. Sequencing of the libraries was done on either Illumina HiSeq 2500 (2x100 bp) or NovaSeq (2x150 bp). Processing in the source paper ran as follows. MIGEC handled demultiplexing of reads and collapsing into UMI consensus sequences, while MiXCR performed V(D)J alignment. Clonotypes responding to the vaccine were identified with edgeR on replicate PBMC samples, with the criteria of FDR below 0.01 and a log2 fold change above 5 up to day 15. Each bulk clonotype was labeled CD4 or CD8 based on which sequenced repertoire, CD4 or CD8, contained the clonotype at higher abundance. TCRdb reran the public reads through fastp at Q25 and MiXCR, keeping productive beta chains. When rows share a CDR3 protein, they turn into one entry using the most common DNA and genes. The V and J calls follow TCRdb's processing rather than the paper's. The sample profile shows approximately 510,000 distinct CDR3 sequences; roughly 22% of them were found once. The ten largest clones capture about 17% of the sample.

Recombination joined TRBV11-2 with TRBJ2-3; D gene: possibly TRBD2, on 5 matching bases. This clonotype originated in a man aged 18 to 30 who received the YFV17D yellow fever vaccine. Sequencing was performed on PBMCs, taken 21 days after the first yellow fever vaccination. The CDR3 in this case is CASSLGGRGVTDTQYF. The nucleotide sequence reads TGTGCCAGCAGCTTAGGTGGACGGGGAGTCACAGATACGCAGTATTTT.